This T cell receptor beta chain is from a study of type 1 regulatory T cells. Across the whole study: T-allo10 is a Tr1-enriched, alloantigen-specific CD4 T cell product made in vitro.

Study-wide points: Compared with non-type 1 regulatory T cells, type 1 regulatory T cells showed a more restricted TCR repertoire.

Trimming cost V 6 bases and J 0 bases, with 15 bases left between them. The CDR3 loop spans 17 amino acids. From germline, CDR1 is SGHTA and CDR2 FQGNSA. One entry per CDR3 protein, called by TCRdb with MiXCR from the reads. The top ten clones hold approximately 2.3% of a sample with more than 60,000 distinct CDR3 sequences, nearly 50% of them seen once. This clonotype turned up a few times. What it binds is not known. The TCR comes from a human donor in good health. The sequenced sample consisted of cultured non-Tr1 T cells, either the whole culture or a sorted T cell fraction (not recorded which). The chain recombines TRBV7-2 with TRBJ2-6, with D maybe TRBD1 (6 bases). The CDR3 sequence: CASRPTGRSSGANVLTF. CDR3 DNA sequence: TGTGCCAGCAGGCCGACAGGTAGAAGCTCTGGGGCCAACGTCCTGACTTTC. Variable domain in full (rest from reference TRBV7-2 and TRBJ2-6): GAGVSQSPSNKVTEKGKDVELRCDPISGHTALYWYRQSLGQGLEFLIYFQGNSAPDKSGLPSDRFSAERTGGSVSTLTIQRTQQEDSAVYLCASRPTGRSSGANVLTFGAGSRLTVL.